This entry lists 4 T cell receptor beta chains sequenced from one sample in a study of blood T cell repertoires in COVID-19. Only in-frame clones appear in the TCRdb table, and some are missing; sequencing was by immunoSEQ multiplex PCR. Of tens of thousands of clones detected, approximately 89% appear once; the ten largest clones hold approximately 6.8%. The sample was peripheral blood. The receptors here all came from a woman in her sixties or seventies with acute or convalescent COVID-19.

The chain carries TRBV11-1 and TRBJ1-2; a possible D gene is TRBD1 (6 bases). This CDR3 comprises 15 residues. Trimming took off 3 bases at V and 5 bases at J, with 16 bases between the two ends. Germline V CDR1 and CDR2: SGHAT, FQDESV (reference sequence). The CDR3 region is CASSFGGGAHYGYTF. As DNA, the CDR3 is TGTGCCAGCAGCTTTGGAGGGGGGGCCCATTATGGCTACACCTTC.

V is TRBV3-1 (or the pseudogene TRBV3-2) and J is TRBJ2-7, with D uncertain. The V end was cut by 1 base, the J end by 0 bases, with 10 bases between. The CDR3 spans 15 residues. The V gene's germline CDR1 is LGHDT and CDR2 YNNKEL (reference sequence). CDR3 sequence (DNA): TGTGCCAGCAGCCAAGGGATCCCGGGCTCCTACGAGCAGTACTTC. Translating gives CASSQGIPGSYEQYF.

This chain uses TRBV18 with TRBJ1-1; no clear D. The CDR3 sequence is 13 residues long. Trimming took off 1 base at V and 1 base at J, with 4 bases between the two ends. Germline lookup yields CDR1 KGHSH and CDR2 LQKENI. The CDR3 here is CASSPQANTEAFF. CDR3 coding DNA: TGTGCCAGCTCACCACAAGCGAACACTGAAGCTTTCTTT.

The J gene is TRBJ1-1, the V gene TRBV28, with a weak D call TRBD1 (5 bases). V lost 7 bases, J lost 4 bases, and 25 bases lay in between. Per the germline V gene, CDR1 is MDHEN and CDR2 is SYDVKM. There are 17 residues in the CDR3. The CDR3 DNA sequence: TGTGCCAGCAACCCCGGGGGGGTCTTGTTTCCGGGCACTGAAGCTTTCTTT. This encodes CASNPGGVLFPGTEAFF.